One and the same sample provided the 19 T cell receptor beta chains below, sequenced in a study of human T cells and chemical hapten exposure. Individual cDNA molecules had unique molecular identifiers attached to them by the library. TCRdb ran MiXCR on the reads and lists one entry per CDR3 protein. This table has roughly 120,000 distinct CDR3 sequences, approximately 9.3% appearing once. Someone pulled total RNA out of unfractionated whole blood. The sequenced material came from whole blood. These receptors were collected from a human donor in good health. Some clones in this sample may be carry-over from other donors' samples.

This chain connects TRBV6-5 to TRBJ2-1; TRBD2 aligns across 10 bases. The CDR3 length is 16 residues. Germline trimming cut 0 bases from V and 8 bases from J; bases unmatched to any gene: 7. Germline lookup yields CDR1 MNHEY and CDR2 SVGAGI. The CDR3 nucleotides read TGTGCCAGCAGTTACTCGCGCCTAGCGGGAGCCGATGAGCAGTTCTTC. It specifies CASSYSRLAGADEQFF.

The chain uses TRBV29-1 and TRBJ1-2; the D gene is possibly TRBD1 (6 bases). CDR1 SQVTM and CDR2 ANQGSEA come from the germline V gene. The germline V and J ends were trimmed by 7 bases and 7 bases, with 13 bases remaining between them. The CDR3 runs to 11 residues. CDR3 in amino acids: CSEGTLGGYTF. The CDR3 DNA sequence: TGCAGCGAGGGGACACTCGGTGGCTACACCTTC.

This clonotype was seen many times. The V and J genes are TRBV6-5 and TRBJ1-4, with a possible D match to TRBD1 (6 bases). Per germline, CDR1 MNHEY and CDR2 SVGAGI. Trimming removed 7 bases from V and 10 bases from J, with 13 bases in between. The length of the CDR3 is 12 residues. The CDR3 loop is CASNTEGGKLFF. The CDR3 region has the DNA TGTGCCAGCAACACGGAAGGGGGAAAACTGTTTTTT.

This clonotype was counted between two and nine times. The chain joins TRBV12-3 or TRBV12-4 to TRBJ2-1; D call uncertain. The CDR3 spans 14 residues. V lost 4 bases, J lost 4 bases, and 11 bases lay in between. CDR3 sequence (DNA): TGTGCCAGCAGTTCCCGGCACGCGTACAATGAGCAGTTCTTC. Residues: CASSSRHAYNEQFF.

This clonotype has ten or more counts. J is TRBJ2-7 and V is TRBV5-6, with 9 bases identical to TRBD1. The CDR3 consists of 14 residues. With V trimmed by 2 bases and J by 2 bases, 2 bases remained unmatched. The germline CDR1 and CDR2 sequences are SGHDT and YYEEEE. The CDR3 protein is CASSLGDRAYEQYF. As DNA, the CDR3 is TGTGCCAGCAGCTTAGGGGACAGGGCCTACGAGCAGTACTTC.

This clonotype appeared many times. CDR3 protein: CSARDSGGYGYTF. CDR3 DNA: TGCAGTGCTAGGGACTCTGGGGGGTATGGCTACACCTTC. This sequence joins TRBV20-1 and TRBJ1-2, with D tentatively TRBD1 (5 bases). Trimming took off 3 bases at V and 5 bases at J, with 13 bases between the two ends. Germline loops: CDR1 DFQATT, CDR2 SNEGSKA (reference sequence). The CDR3 has 13 residues.

This clonotype was picked up many times. The chain links TRBV27 to TRBJ2-6; no definite D call. The length of the CDR3 is 19 residues. V lost 2 bases, J lost 0 bases, and 17 bases lay in between. The germline V gene encodes CDR1 MNHEY and CDR2 SMNVEV (reference sequence). CDR3 region: CASSLTPGLAHSGANVLTF. The CDR3 DNA is TGTGCCAGCAGTTTAACCCCCGGGTTGGCTCACTCTGGGGCCAACGTCCTGACTTTC. The whole variable domain, filled in from reference TRBV27 and TRBJ2-6, reads EAQVTQNPRYLITVTGKKLTVTCSQNMNHEYMSWYRQDPGLGLRQIYYSMNVEVTDKGDVPEGYKVSRKEKRNFPLILESPSPNQTSLYFCASSLTPGLAHSGANVLTFGAGSRLTVL.

This clonotype was recorded at least ten times. CDR3 nucleotide sequence: TGTGCCAGCAGTCAGTCAAGGGACTCCCTGTTTTTT. Its protein is CASSQSRDSLFF. This chain links TRBV2 with TRBJ1-4; a possible D gene is TRBD1 (5 bases). There are 12 residues in the CDR3. The germline V and J ends were trimmed by 5 bases and 14 bases, with 15 bases remaining between them. CDR1 and CDR2 from the germline V gene are SNHLY and FYNNEI.

The V call is TRBV6-6, the J call TRBJ2-3; D is unclear. V lost 0 bases, J lost 3 bases, and 13 bases lay in between. The CDR3 extends over 16 amino acids. CDR1 and CDR2 from the germline V gene are MNHNY and SVGAGI (reference sequence). The CDR3 loop reads CASSYSRALTTDTQYF. The CDR3 DNA reads TGTGCCAGCAGTTACTCCCGGGCCCTAACGACAGATACGCAGTATTTT.

This clonotype was detected only a few times. V gene TRBV2 combines with J gene TRBJ1-5, with TRBD1 as a possible D gene (5 bases). Germline lookup yields CDR1 SNHLY and CDR2 FYNNEI. This CDR3 has 14 amino acids. Trimming removed 6 bases at V and 4 bases at J, with 13 bases between. The CDR3 region is CASSALTGNQPQHF. The CDR3 DNA sequence: TGTGCCAGCAGCGCACTCACAGGAAATCAGCCCCAGCATTTT.

This sequence joins TRBV7-3 and TRBJ2-1; 12 positions agree with TRBD2. Per germline, CDR1 SGHTA and CDR2 FQGTGA. This CDR3 comprises 17 residues. V lost 7 bases, J lost 6 bases, and 13 bases stayed unmatched. CDR3 sequence (DNA): TGTGCCAGCATGGCCTACATTACTAGCGGGGGGCCCAATGAGCAGTTCTTC. Encoded protein: CASMAYITSGGPNEQFF. Looking up the rest from reference TRBV7-3 and TRBJ2-1 gives the full variable domain: GAGVSQTPSNKVTEKGKYVELRCDPISGHTALYWYRQSLGQGPEFLIYFQGTGAADDSGLPNDRFFAVRPEGSVSTLKIQRTERGDSAVYLCASMAYITSGGPNEQFFGPGTRLTVL.

This clonotype was found a few times. This chain links TRBV27 with TRBJ1-5; TRBD1 matches at 7 bases. Germline V lookup: CDR1 MNHEY, CDR2 SMNVEV (reference sequence). The CDR3 runs 15 residues. The V and J ends lost 6 bases and 2 bases, in that order; junction bases with no gene match: 7. Here the CDR3 DNA reads TGTGCCAGCAGGGCAGACAGGGTTGGCAATCAGCCCCAGCATTTT. Protein product: CASRADRVGNQPQHF.

This clonotype has more than one count but fewer than ten. The chain uses TRBV5-1 and TRBJ1-1; maybe TRBD1 (5 bases). Trimming removed 1 base from V and 0 bases from J, with 10 bases in between. The CDR3 contains 15 residues. Germline CDR1 and CDR2: SGHRS and YFSETQ. As DNA, the CDR3 is TGCGCCAGCAGCTTGTGGGGACCCCTGAACACTGAAGCTTTCTTT. Its translation: CASSLWGPLNTEAFF.

The sample holds many counts of this clonotype. The CDR3 is CASSLGGGQETQYF. CDR3 DNA: TGTGCCAGCAGCTTAGGTGGGGGTCAAGAGACCCAGTACTTC. The V gene is TRBV7-9, the J gene TRBJ2-5; D is tentatively TRBD1 or TRBD2 (5 bases each). Trimming shortened V by 1 base and J by 2 bases, and 8 bases separated the two germline ends. This CDR3 spans 14 amino acids. Germline assignment: CDR1 SEHNR and CDR2 FQNEAQ (reference sequence).

The chain is built from TRBV4-3 and TRBJ2-1; D is uncertain. Per germline, CDR1 LGHNA and CDR2 YSLEER. V was trimmed by 0 bases and J by 5 bases, leaving 11 bases between them. CDR3 size: 15 residues. In DNA, the CDR3 is TGCGCCAGCAGCCAAGAGGTACGGCAGCACAATGAGCAGTTCTTC. Translating it yields CASSQEVRQHNEQFF.

This clonotype was observed many times. This chain links TRBV27 with TRBJ2-1, with TRBD2 identical over 10 bases. Unmatched junction bases numbered 3, after V lost 3 bases and J lost 7 bases. The CDR3 covers 14 residues. Germline lookup yields CDR1 MNHEY and CDR2 SMNVEV (reference sequence). The CDR3 is CASSFTSGKNEQFF. The CDR3 DNA reads TGTGCCAGCAGTTTTACTAGCGGGAAAAATGAGCAGTTCTTC.

This clonotype occurred many times. The V and J genes are TRBV11-2 and TRBJ2-1, with 7 nucleotides matching TRBD1. Unmatched junction bases numbered 5, after V lost 1 base and J lost 2 bases. The CDR3 is 16 residues long. Germline V CDR1 and CDR2: SGHAT, FQNNGV. As DNA, the CDR3 is TGTGCCAGCAGCTTAGCCGACAGGGTTACCTACAATGAGCAGTTCTTC. Translation: CASSLADRVTYNEQFF. Looking up the rest from reference TRBV11-2 and TRBJ2-1 gives the full variable domain: EAGVAQSPRYKIIEKRQSVAFWCNPISGHATLYWYQQILGQGPKLLIQFQNNGVVDDSQLPKDRFSAERLKGVDSTLKIQPAKLEDSAVYLCASSLADRVTYNEQFFGPGTRLTVL.

The chain uses TRBV6-6 and TRBJ2-1, with 12 bases aligning to TRBD2. J lost 8 bases, V lost 0 bases, and 5 bases had no gene match. Germline lookup yields CDR1 MNHNY and CDR2 SVGAGI (reference sequence). The CDR3 is 16 residues long. Here the CDR3 reads CASSYSGTSGRDEQFF. CDR3 nucleotides: TGTGCCAGCAGTTACTCTGGGACTAGCGGGCGGGATGAGCAGTTCTTC.

J is TRBJ1-5 and V is TRBV29-1; 9 bases agree with TRBD1. The CDR3 consists of 13 residues. The V gene's germline CDR1 is SQVTM and CDR2 ANQGSEA. V lost 4 bases and J lost 2; bases outside the gene matches: 0. CDR3 protein: CSVGQGGNQPQHF. Here the CDR3 DNA reads TGCAGCGTTGGACAGGGGGGCAATCAGCCCCAGCATTTT.